This T cell receptor beta chain was identified during a study of tumor-infiltrating lymphocytes in localized non-small cell lung cancer. For the study at large: Several tumor histologies, both smoking statuses, and some post-neoadjuvant chemotherapy samples were included. Findings of the study overall: T-cell fraction did not differ between immunotypes IM1 and IM2. Tumor T-cell fraction from TCR sequencing was not associated with recurrence-free survival (p = 0.61). Different pieces of the same tissue were used for each assay.

Comment on this clone: Its target is unknown.

Clones were sequenced by immunoSEQ multiplex PCR, and TCRdb holds only the in-frame ones, with some missing. The sample holds approximately 17,000 clones, over 70% seen once. The CDR3 runs 16 residues. J was trimmed by 1 base and V by 5 bases; bases with no gene match: 7. Germline values: CDR1 MNHEY, CDR2 SMNVEV (reference sequence). The sequenced material came from lung tumor tissue. This TCR derives from a human donor with non-small cell lung cancer. The genes are TRBV27 and TRBJ2-1, with 8 bases fitting TRBD2. The chain's CDR3 is CASSPPSGGSYNEQFF. The CDR3 DNA reads TGTGCCAGCAGTCCCCCGAGCGGGGGATCCTACAATGAGCAGTTCTTC.